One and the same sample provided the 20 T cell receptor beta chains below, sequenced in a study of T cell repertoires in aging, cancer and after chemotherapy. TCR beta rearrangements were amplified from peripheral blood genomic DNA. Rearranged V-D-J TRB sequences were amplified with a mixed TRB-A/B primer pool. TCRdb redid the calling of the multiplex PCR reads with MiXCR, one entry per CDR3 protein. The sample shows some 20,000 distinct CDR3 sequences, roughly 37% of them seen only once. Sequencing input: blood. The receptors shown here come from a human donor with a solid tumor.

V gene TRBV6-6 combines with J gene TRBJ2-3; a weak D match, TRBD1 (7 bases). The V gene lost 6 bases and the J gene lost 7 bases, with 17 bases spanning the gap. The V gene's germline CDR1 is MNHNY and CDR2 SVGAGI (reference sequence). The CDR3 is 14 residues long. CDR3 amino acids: CASRLPGGGYTQYF. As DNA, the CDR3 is TGTGCCAGCAGGCTACCAGGGGGAGGTTATACGCAGTATTTT.

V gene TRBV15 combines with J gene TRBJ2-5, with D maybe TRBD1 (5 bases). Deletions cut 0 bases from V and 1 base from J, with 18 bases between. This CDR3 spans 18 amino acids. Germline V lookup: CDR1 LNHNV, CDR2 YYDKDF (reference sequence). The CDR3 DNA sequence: TGTGCCACCAGCAGAGATTCGGACCTAGTGGGGCGCCAAGAGACCCAGTACTTC. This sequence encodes CATSRDSDLVGRQETQYF.

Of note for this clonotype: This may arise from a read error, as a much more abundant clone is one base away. This chain's CDR3 is CSVVGGNEKLFF. CDR3 sequence (DNA): TGCAGCGTTGTGGGGGGGAATGAAAAACTGTTTTTT. The chain carries TRBV29-1 and TRBJ1-4, with D possibly TRBD1 on 5 matching bases. With 4 bases removed from V and 5 bases from J, the gap between germline ends came to 8 bases. The CDR3 has 12 residues. Per the germline V gene, CDR1 is SQVTM and CDR2 is ANQGSEA. The full variable domain, its missing parts supplied by reference TRBV29-1 and TRBJ1-4, is SAVISQKPSRDICQRGTSLTIQCQVDSQVTMMFWYRQQPGQSLTLIATANQGSEATYESGFVIDKFPISRPNLTFSTLTVSNMSPEDSSIYLCSVVGGNEKLFFGSGTQLSVL.

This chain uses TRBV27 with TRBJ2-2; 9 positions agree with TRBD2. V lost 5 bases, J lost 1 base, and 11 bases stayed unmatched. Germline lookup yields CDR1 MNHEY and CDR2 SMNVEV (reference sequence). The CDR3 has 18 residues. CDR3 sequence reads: CASSLPRGGARNTGELFF. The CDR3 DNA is TGTGCCAGCAGTCTACCACGCGGGGGGGCACGGAACACCGGGGAGCTGTTTTTT.

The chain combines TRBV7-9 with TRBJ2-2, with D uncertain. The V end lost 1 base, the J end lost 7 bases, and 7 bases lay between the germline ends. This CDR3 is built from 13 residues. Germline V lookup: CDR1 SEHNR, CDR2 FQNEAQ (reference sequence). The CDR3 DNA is TGTGCCAGCAGCTTAGTAGTGGACGGGGAGCTGTTTTTT. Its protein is CASSLVVDGELFF.

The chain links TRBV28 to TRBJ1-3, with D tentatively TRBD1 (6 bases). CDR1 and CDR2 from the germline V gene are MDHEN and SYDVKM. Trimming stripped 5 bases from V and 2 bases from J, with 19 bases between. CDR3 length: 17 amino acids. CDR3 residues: CASSPLGPNRAGNTIYF. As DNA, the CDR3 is TGTGCCAGCAGTCCACTAGGACCCAACAGGGCTGGAAACACCATATATTTT. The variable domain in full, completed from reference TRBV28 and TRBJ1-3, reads DVKVTQSSRYLVKRTGEKVFLECVQDMDHENMFWYRQDPGLGLRLIYFSYDVKMKEKGDIPEGYSVSREKKERFSLILESASTNQTSMYLCASSPLGPNRAGNTIYFGEGSWLTVV.

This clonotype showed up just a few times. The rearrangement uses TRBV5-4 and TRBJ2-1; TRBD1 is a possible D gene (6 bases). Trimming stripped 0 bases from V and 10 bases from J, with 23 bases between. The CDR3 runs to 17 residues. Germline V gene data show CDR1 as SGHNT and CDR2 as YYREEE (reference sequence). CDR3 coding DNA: TGTGCCAGCAGCTTGGTGGGCAGGGGTAGGTCCTTGCAAGAGCAGTTCTTC. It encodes CASSLVGRGRSLQEQFF.

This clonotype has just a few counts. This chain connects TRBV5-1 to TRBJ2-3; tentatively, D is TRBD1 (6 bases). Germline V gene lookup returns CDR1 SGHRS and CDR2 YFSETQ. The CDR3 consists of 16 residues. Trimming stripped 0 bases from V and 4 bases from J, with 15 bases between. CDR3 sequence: CASSLAGLAGADTQYF. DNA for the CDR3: TGCGCCAGCAGCTTGGCGGGGCTCGCAGGGGCAGATACGCAGTATTTT.

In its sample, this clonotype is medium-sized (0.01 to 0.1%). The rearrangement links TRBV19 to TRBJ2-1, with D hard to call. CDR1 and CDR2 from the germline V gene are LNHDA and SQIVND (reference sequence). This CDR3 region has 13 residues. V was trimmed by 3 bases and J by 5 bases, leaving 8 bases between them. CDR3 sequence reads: CASSMLVHNEQFF. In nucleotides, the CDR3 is TGTGCCAGTAGTATGCTGGTCCACAATGAGCAGTTCTTC.

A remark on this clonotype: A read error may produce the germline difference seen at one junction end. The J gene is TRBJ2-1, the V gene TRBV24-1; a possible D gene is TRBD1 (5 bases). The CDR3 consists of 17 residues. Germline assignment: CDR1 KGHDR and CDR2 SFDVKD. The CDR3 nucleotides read TGTGCCACCAGTGGCGTCTCAGTTAGGGGAACCTACAATGAGCAGTTGTTC. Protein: CATSGVSVRGTYNEQLF.

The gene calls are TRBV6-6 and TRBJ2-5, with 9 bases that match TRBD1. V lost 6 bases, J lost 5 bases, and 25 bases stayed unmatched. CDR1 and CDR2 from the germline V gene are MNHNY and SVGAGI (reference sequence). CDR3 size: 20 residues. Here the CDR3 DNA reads TGTGCCAGCAGACCCTCAAGGGACAGGGTATGGGAGATTATTTGGGAGACCCAGTACTTC. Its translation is CASRPSRDRVWEIIWETQYF.

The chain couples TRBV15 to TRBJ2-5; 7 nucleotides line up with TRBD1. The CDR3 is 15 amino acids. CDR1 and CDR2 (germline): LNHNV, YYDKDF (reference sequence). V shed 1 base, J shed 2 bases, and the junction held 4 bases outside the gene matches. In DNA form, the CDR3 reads TGTGCCACCAGCAGAGTAGGGACAGCTCAAGAGACCCAGTACTTC. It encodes CATSRVGTAQETQYF.

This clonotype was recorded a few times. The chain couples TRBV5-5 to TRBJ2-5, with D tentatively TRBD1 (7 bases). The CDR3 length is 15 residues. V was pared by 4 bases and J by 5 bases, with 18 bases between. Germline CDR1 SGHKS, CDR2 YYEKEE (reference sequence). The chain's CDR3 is CASSRAGTRGETQYF. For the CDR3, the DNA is TGTGCCAGCAGCCGCGCGGGGACCAGGGGGGAGACCCAGTACTTC. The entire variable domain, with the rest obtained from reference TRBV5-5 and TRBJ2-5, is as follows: DAGVTQSPTHLIKTRGQQVTLRCSPISGHKSVSWYQQVLGQGPQFIFQYYEKEERGRGNFPDRFSARQFPNYSSELNVNALLLGDSALYLCASSRAGTRGETQYFGPGTRLLVL.

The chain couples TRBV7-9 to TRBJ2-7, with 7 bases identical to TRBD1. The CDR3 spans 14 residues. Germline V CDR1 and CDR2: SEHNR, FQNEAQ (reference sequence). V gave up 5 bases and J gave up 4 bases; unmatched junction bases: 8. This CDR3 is CASSTTGHGYEQYF. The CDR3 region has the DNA TGTGCCAGCAGCACGACAGGGCACGGTTACGAGCAGTACTTC.

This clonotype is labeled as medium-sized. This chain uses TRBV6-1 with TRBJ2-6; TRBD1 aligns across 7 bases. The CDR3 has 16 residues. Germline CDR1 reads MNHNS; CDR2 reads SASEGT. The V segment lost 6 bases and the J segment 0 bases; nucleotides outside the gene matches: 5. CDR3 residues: CASRMTGTSGANVLTF. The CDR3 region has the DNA TGTGCCAGCAGGATGACAGGGACCTCTGGGGCCAACGTCCTGACTTTC.

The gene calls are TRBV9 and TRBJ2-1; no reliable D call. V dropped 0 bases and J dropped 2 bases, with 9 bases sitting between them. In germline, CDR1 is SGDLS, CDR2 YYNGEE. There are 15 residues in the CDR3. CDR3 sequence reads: CASSVAPEPYNEQFF. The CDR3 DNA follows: TGTGCCAGCAGCGTAGCTCCCGAACCCTACAATGAGCAGTTCTTC. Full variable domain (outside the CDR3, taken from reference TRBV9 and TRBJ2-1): DSGVTQTPKHLITATGQRVTLRCSPRSGDLSVYWYQQSLDQGLQFLIQYYNGEERAKGNILERFSAQQFPDLHSELNLSSLELGDSALYFCASSVAPEPYNEQFFGPGTRLTVL.

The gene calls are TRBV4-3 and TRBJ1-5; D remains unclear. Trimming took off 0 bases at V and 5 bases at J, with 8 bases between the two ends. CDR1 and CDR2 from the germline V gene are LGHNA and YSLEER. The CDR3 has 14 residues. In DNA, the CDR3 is TGCGCCAGCAGCCAAGATCATGCCTATCAGCCCCAGCATTTT. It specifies CASSQDHAYQPQHF.

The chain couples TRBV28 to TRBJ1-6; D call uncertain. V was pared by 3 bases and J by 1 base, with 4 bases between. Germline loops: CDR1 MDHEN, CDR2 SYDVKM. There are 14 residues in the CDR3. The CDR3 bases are TGTGCCAGCAGTTTGACTTCCTATAATTCACCCCTCCACTTT. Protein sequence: CASSLTSYNSPLHF.

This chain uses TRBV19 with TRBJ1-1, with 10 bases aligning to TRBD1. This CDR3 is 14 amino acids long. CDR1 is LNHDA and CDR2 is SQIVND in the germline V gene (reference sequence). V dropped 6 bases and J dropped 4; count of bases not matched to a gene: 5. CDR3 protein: CASRTGGSGTEAFF. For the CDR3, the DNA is TGTGCCAGTAGGACAGGGGGCTCGGGCACTGAAGCTTTCTTT. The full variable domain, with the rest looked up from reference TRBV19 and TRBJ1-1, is DGGITQSPKYLFRKEGQNVTLSCEQNLNHDAMYWYRQDPGQGLRLIYYSQIVNDFQKGDIAEGYSVSREKKESFPLTVTSAQKNPTAFYLCASRTGGSGTEAFFGQGTRLTVV.

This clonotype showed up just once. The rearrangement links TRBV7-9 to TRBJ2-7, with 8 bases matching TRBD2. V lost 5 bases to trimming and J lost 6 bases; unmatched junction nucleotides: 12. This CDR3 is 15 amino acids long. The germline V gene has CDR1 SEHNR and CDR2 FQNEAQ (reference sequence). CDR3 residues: CASSPGGGGKGEQYF. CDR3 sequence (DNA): TGTGCCAGCAGCCCGGGGGGGGGGGGAAAGGGCGAGCAGTACTTC.